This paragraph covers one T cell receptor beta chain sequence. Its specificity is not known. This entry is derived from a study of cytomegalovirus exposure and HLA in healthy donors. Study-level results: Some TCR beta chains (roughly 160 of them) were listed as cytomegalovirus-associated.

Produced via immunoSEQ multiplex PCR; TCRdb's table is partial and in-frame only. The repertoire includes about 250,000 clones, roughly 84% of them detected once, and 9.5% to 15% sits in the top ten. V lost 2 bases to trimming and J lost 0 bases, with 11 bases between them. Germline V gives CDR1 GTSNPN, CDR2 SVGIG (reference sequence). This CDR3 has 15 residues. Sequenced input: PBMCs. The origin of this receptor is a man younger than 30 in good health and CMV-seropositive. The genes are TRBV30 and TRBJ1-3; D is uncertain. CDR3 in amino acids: CAWSSGASSGNTIYF. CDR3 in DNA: TGTGCCTGGAGTTCGGGCGCAAGCTCTGGAAACACCATATATTTT. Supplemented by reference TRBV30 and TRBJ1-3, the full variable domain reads SQTIHQWPATLVQPVGSPLSLECTVEGTSNPNLYWYRQAAGRGLQLLFYSVGIGQISSEVPQNLSASRPQDRQFILSSKKLLLSDSGFYLCAWSSGASSGNTIYFGEGSWLTVV.